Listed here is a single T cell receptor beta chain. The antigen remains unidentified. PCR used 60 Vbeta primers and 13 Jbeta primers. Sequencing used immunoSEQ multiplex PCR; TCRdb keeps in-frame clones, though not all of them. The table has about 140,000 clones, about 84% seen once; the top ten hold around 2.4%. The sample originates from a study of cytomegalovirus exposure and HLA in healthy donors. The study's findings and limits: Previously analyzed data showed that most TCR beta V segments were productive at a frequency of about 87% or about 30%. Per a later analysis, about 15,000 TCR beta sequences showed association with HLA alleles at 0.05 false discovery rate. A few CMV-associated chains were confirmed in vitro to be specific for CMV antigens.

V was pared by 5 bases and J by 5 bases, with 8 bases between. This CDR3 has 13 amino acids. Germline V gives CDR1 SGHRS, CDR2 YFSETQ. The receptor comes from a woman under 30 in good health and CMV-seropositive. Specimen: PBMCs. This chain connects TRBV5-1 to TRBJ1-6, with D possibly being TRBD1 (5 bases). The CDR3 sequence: CASRATDNSPLHF. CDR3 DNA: TGCGCCAGCAGAGCGACAGATAATTCACCCCTCCACTTT.